This TCR beta chain is from a study of PD-1 blockade in classical Hodgkin lymphoma (TCRdb year 2020). Regarding the study in general: Nivolumab dosing was 3 mg/kg intravenously every 2 weeks, continuing until either disease progression or unacceptable toxicity. A peripheral blood immune signature of response to PD-1 blockade in classical Hodgkin lymphoma was defined using TCR beta sequencing and CyTOF. Study-level results and caveats: Trial patients achieving complete response had baseline diversity similar to newly diagnosed patients, whereas partial responders and progressors had significantly lower diversity. Baseline TCR diversity was reported to be lower in newly diagnosed patients than in healthy donors, and even lower in relapsed/refractory patients. A significant rise by C4D1 was seen in CD4+ but not CD8+ TCR diversity (p=0.0027 vs p=0.16), with the rise being most apparent in complete responders (p=0.02). Patients starting nivolumab less than 1 year after ASCT had lower diversity and were excluded from later analyses to avoid confounding by immune reconstitution. The study covered only a single clinical trial cohort, and the causes of the repertoire differences, possibly disease activity or prior therapy, were still not defined.

This specimen's time point label, interpreted: cycle 1 day 1 (C1D1), immediately before nivolumab initiation. All trial patients had relapsed after autologous stem cell transplantation, with cohorts A, B and C differing in prior brentuximab vedotin exposure. The trial cohort comprised some 60 patients with relapsed/refractory classical Hodgkin lymphoma whose best overall responses were complete response, partial response or progressive disease. In the multi-cohort phase II CheckMate 205 trial, trial patients received single-agent nivolumab. An independent review committee assessed best overall response by applying the 2007 International Working Group response criteria. Trial PBMCs were obtained immediately prior to nivolumab initiation (C1D1) and on therapy at cycle 2 day 1 and cycle 4 day 1. Peripheral blood was collected in 8 mL Vacutainer Cell Preparation Tubes, from which PBMCs were isolated by centrifugation and then cryopreserved.

Worth noting for this clone: The specificity of this receptor is unknown. Base qualities are not recorded, but no much larger clone differs from it by a single base.

Genomic DNA was isolated using the Qiagen DNeasy kit from unsorted PBMCs as well as from negatively selected CD4+ and CD8+ fractions. TCR beta CDR3 regions were amplified by immunoSEQ multiplex PCR using primers annealing to V and J segments. A synthetic immune receptor repertoire was used to minimize amplification bias, and any remaining bias was removed computationally after sequencing. In the source study's methods: Repertoire diversity was quantified as the Shannon entropy index using custom Python scripts. Unsorted, CD4+ and CD8+ repertoires were analyzed separately, except in combined analyses where CD4+ and CD8+ sequences were merged in silico. Clonal expansion was defined as at least a 2-fold frequency increase after treatment relative to C1D1, with a pseudocount of 0.5 for undetected baseline clones. Singleton clones were defined as clones with 0 or 1 copy at C1D1, and non-singleton clones were defined as clones with 2 or more copies. Clones expanded in unsorted samples were assigned a CD4+, CD8+ or unknown annotation through matching of protein sequences in sorted samples from the same patient. Wilcoxon tests on paired samples were used to test changes in diversity from C1D1 to C4D1. TCRdb took this table from immuneACCESS and kept in-frame rearrangements with V and J called. Such tables lack part of the clones; where checked against another copy, unresolved V genes explain under half of the gap, and the rest is unexplained. The DNA was the basis for D and trimming; V, J and clone size are from that table. Counted in this sample were 3,500 to 5,500 clones; 63% of them appeared once. Together, the top ten hold about 37% of the sample.

The germline V gene specifies SGHAT as CDR1 and FQNNGV as CDR2. Trimming leaves V shorter by 4 bases and J shorter by 5 bases, with the junction holding 4 bases beyond the gene matches. Measured from the cysteine to the phenylalanine, the CDR3 is 15 residues long. The only DNA kept is the CDR3, 45 bases in frame from the first base. Sequenced here: peripheral blood mononuclear cells (PBMCs), sampled at baseline. Recombination connected TRBV11-2 to TRBJ2-5; the junction holds 13 bases that match TRBD2. The sequence was collected from a human donor with classical Hodgkin lymphoma. For the CDR3, the sequence is CASSSRTSGGETQYF. The sequenced DNA: TGTGCCAGCAGCTCTAGGACTAGCGGGGGTGAGACCCAGTACTTC.